This T cell receptor (beta chain) appears in the sequencing data of a study of tumor-infiltrating lymphocytes in primary liver carcinoma. Background on the study: The study enrolled male and female patients aged 30 to 69 years.

In the case of this clonotype: A much larger clone differs by one base, so this may be a read error.

Reverse transcription of approximately 520 ng total RNA with a constant-region primer produced TCR beta cDNA. Construction of TCR beta libraries relied on three successive nested multiplex PCR rounds employing slightly modified ARM-PCR. TRBV1-TRBV30 forward primers and a C-beta reverse primer were used in the first two PCR rounds, which each ran for approximately 11 cycles. TCRdb called the multiplex PCR reads again in MiXCR, with one record for every CDR3 protein. The sample records about 320,000 distinct CDR3 sequences, roughly 60% being singletons. Trimming took 5 bases from V and 5 from J; bases not matched to a gene: 9. From germline, CDR1 is MNHEY and CDR2 SVGEGT. This CDR3 has 14 residues. Unsorted whole blood yielded the blood RNA, and germline DNA was also extracted.

This chain uses TRBV6-2 or TRBV6-3 with TRBJ2-7, with TRBD1 matching over 7 bases. This receptor was obtained from a middle-aged man with primary liver carcinoma and hepatitis B virus infection. The specimen sequenced was peripheral blood. CDR3 sequence (DNA): TGTGCCAGCAGTAAAGACAGGGTAAGACACGAGCAGTACTTC. This codes for CASSKDRVRHEQYF.